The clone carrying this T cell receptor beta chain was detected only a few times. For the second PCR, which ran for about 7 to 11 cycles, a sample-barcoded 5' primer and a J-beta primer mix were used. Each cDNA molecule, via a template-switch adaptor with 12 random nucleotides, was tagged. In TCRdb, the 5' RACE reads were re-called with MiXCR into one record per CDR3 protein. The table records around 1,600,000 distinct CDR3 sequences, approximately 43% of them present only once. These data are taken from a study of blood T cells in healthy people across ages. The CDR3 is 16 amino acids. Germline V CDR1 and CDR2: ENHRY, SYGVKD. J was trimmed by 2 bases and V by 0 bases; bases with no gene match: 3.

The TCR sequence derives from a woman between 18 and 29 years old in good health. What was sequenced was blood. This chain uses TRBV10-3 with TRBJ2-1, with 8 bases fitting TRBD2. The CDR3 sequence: CAISESLAGPYNEQFF. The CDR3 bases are TGTGCCATCAGTGAGTCTCTAGCGGGCCCCTACAATGAGCAGTTCTTC.